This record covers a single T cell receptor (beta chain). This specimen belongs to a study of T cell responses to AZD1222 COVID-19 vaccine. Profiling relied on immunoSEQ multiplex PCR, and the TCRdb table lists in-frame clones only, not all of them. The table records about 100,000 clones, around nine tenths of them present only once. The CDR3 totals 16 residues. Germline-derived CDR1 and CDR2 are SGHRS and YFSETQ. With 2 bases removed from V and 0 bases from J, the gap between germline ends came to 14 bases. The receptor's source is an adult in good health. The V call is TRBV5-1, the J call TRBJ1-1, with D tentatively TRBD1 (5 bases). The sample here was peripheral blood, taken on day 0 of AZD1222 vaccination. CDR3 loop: CASSFGSSGVNTEAFF. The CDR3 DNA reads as TGCGCCAGCAGCTTTGGTTCGTCGGGGGTGAACACTGAAGCTTTCTTT.